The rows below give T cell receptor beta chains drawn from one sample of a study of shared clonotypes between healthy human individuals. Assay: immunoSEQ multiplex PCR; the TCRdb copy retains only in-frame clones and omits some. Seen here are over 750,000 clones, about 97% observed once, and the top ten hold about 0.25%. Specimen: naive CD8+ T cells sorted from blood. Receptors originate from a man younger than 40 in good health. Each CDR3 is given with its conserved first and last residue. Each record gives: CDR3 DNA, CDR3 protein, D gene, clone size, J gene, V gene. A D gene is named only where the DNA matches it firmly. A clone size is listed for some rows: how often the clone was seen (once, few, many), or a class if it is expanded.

TGTGCCAGCAGCGGACAGGCCGGAGCTTTCTTT CASSGQAGAFF NA NA TRBJ1-1 TRBV9
TGTGCCAGCAGCTTAGGACTAGCGGGATCTAGTTTTCATGAGCAGTTCTTC CASSLGLAGSSFHEQFF TRBD2 NA TRBJ2-1 TRBV9
TGTGCCAGCAGCTTAGGGACAGGGTGGTCCACTAGCACAGATACGCAGTATTTT CASSLGTGWSTSTDTQYF TRBD1 NA TRBJ2-3 TRBV11-2
TGTGCCAGCAGCGCTCACGGACAGAAGAATGAAAAACTGTTTTTT CASSAHGQKNEKLFF NA few TRBJ1-4 TRBV9
TGCAGCGTTCCCGACAGGGGGGCTGCTTTCTTT CSVPDRGAAFF TRBD1 NA TRBJ1-1 TRBV29-1
TGTGCCAGCAGCCAGGGGGACGTGAACACTGAAGCTTTCTTT CASSQGDVNTEAFF TRBD1 NA TRBJ1-1 TRBV7-8
TGTGCCACCAACCTCAATTCAGCGGGCGGCGCGGCAGAAGCTTTCTTT CATNLNSAGGAAEAFF NA few TRBJ1-1 TRBV15
TGCAGCGGAACTCCAGGGGGCCGCAACACCGGGGAGCTGTTTTTT CSGTPGGRNTGELFF TRBD1 NA TRBJ2-2 TRBV29-1
TGCAGCGTTGAACCCAGGACTAGCGGGAGGAGCGATTCCTACAATGAGCAGTTCTTC CSVEPRTSGRSDSYNEQFF TRBD2 NA TRBJ2-1 TRBV29-1
TGTGCCAGCAGACTGGAGGTAGTAATGGAGACCCAGTACTTC CASRLEVVMETQYF NA once TRBJ2-5 TRBV6-1
TGTGCCAGCAGCGTAGCTACACTAGCGGGTGGCACAGATACGCAGTATTTT CASSVATLAGGTDTQYF TRBD2 NA TRBJ2-3 TRBV9
TGTGCCAGCAGTGAATCGGACGGCCCCCGGTTCTTC CASSESDGPRFF NA NA TRBJ2-1 TRBV25-1
TGTGCCAGCAGCTTAAACGCAGGGCGGAACACTGAAGCTTTCTTT CASSLNAGRNTEAFF NA NA TRBJ1-1 TRBV7-3
TGTGCCAGCAGCGGGGAGATGGACACCGGGGAGCTGTTTTTT CASSGEMDTGELFF NA once TRBJ2-2 TRBV11-2
TGTGCCAGTGGGACTAGCGGGAGCCCCCTCGAGCAGTACTTC CASGTSGSPLEQYF TRBD2 once TRBJ2-7 TRBV19
TGTGCCATCAGTGAGTCAGGAGGCATGAACACTGAAGCTTTCTTT CAISESGGMNTEAFF NA NA TRBJ1-1 TRBV10-3
TGTGCCAGCAGCTCTCCGGGACAGGACACAGATACGCAGTATTTT CASSSPGQDTDTQYF TRBD1 NA TRBJ2-3 TRBV7-2
TGTGCCAGCAGCGCCTACAGGGTGGGGTACAATGAGCAGTTCTTC CASSAYRVGYNEQFF NA NA TRBJ2-1 TRBV7-3
TGTGCCAGCAGTTTCATCTACTCGGGTGGCTACACCTTC CASSFIYSGGYTF NA NA TRBJ1-2 TRBV28
TGCAGCGTTGAAGGCGGACTAGCGGGAGAAGAGACCCAGTACTTC CSVEGGLAGEETQYF TRBD2 once TRBJ2-5 TRBV29-1
TGTGCCAGCAGTCAGGCCAACTCCTACGAGCAGTACTTC CASSQANSYEQYF NA NA TRBJ2-7 TRBV27
TGTGCCAGCAGCTTAGCTATAGCGGGGTCAATCGGGGAGCAGTTCTTC CASSLAIAGSIGEQFF TRBD2 NA TRBJ2-1 TRBV11-2
TGTGCCAGCAGCTTAGGTTTCTCGGGAGCGGCGGAGGAGCAGTACTTC CASSLGFSGAAEEQYF NA NA TRBJ2-7 TRBV11-2
TGTGCCAGCACCTGGAGGGGGAACACTGAAGCTTTCTTT CASTWRGNTEAFF NA NA TRBJ1-1 TRBV7-9
TGTGCCACCAGCGCTGGTGTGGCCTCTAGAAGAGAGCAGTACTTC CATSAGVASRREQYF NA NA TRBJ2-7 TRBV15
TGTGCCAGCAGGGATCGACAGGGAAGAGCCTACGAGCAGTACTTC CASRDRQGRAYEQYF TRBD1 NA TRBJ2-7 TRBV27
TGCAGCGTTGACCATAGAGGACTAGCGGTCTACGAGCAGTACTTC CSVDHRGLAVYEQYF TRBD2 NA TRBJ2-7 TRBV29-1
TGTGCTAGTGGTTTGTCGACTAGCGGGAGGCTGAACAATGAGCAGTTCTTC CASGLSTSGRLNNEQFF TRBD2 NA TRBJ2-1 TRBV12-5
TGTGCCAGCAGCGTAGAGGCTAGCGACTCCTACGAGCAGTACTTC CASSVEASDSYEQYF NA few TRBJ2-7 TRBV9
TGTGCCACCAGCAGAGACCGGGACAGGGACACAGATACGCAGTATTTT CATSRDRDRDTDTQYF TRBD1 NA TRBJ2-3 TRBV15
TGTGCCAGCTGCGGAGCGGGAGAGGGTTGCGAGCAGTACTTC CASCGAGEGCEQYF TRBD2 NA TRBJ2-7 TRBV27
TGCGCCAGCAGCTTGGAGGACGGGAGGACAGATACGCAGTATTTT CASSLEDGRTDTQYF TRBD2 NA TRBJ2-3 TRBV5-1
TGTGCCAGCAGAAGTAGCACTGAAGCTTTCTTT CASRSSTEAFF NA NA TRBJ1-1 TRBV7-9
TGTGCCAGCAGCTTAACCTGGACAGGCACTGAAGCTTTCTTT CASSLTWTGTEAFF TRBD1 NA TRBJ1-1 TRBV7-9
TGTGCCAGCAGCTCCGGGATCTCCTACGAGCAGTACTTC CASSSGISYEQYF NA NA TRBJ2-7 TRBV9
TGTGCCAGCTCACTTACCCGGACAGGGAGCTCCTACGAGCAGTACTTC CASSLTRTGSSYEQYF TRBD1 NA TRBJ2-7 TRBV18
TGTGCCAGTAGTATAGATTGGACAGGGAGGGGCCTGAACACTGAAGCTTTCTTT CASSIDWTGRGLNTEAFF TRBD1 NA TRBJ1-1 TRBV19
TGTGCCAGCAGAGAACTAGGGGGCGGCTCCTACAATGAGCAGTTCTTC CASRELGGGSYNEQFF TRBD1 NA TRBJ2-1 TRBV27
TGTGCCAGCAGCGGGCGGGAGCGGAAATACAATGAGCAGTTCTTC CASSGRERKYNEQFF TRBD2 NA TRBJ2-1 TRBV11-2
TGTGCCAGCAGCCAACCCCCCGGACTAGCAAAGACAGATACGCAGTATTTT CASSQPPGLAKTDTQYF TRBD2 NA TRBJ2-3 TRBV5-4
TGTGCCAGCAGCTTAGGCGGGCACATCTACGAGCAGTACTTC CASSLGGHIYEQYF NA NA TRBJ2-7 TRBV13
TGTGCCAGCAGCCACAGGGGGTGGCAAGAGACCCAGTACTTC CASSHRGWQETQYF TRBD1 NA TRBJ2-5 TRBV7-9
TGTGCCAGCAGTCGGAAGGGACAGGCTTCCTACGAGCAGTACTTC CASSRKGQASYEQYF TRBD1 NA TRBJ2-7 TRBV27
TGTGCAAGTCGCTTAGCTTGGGCGGTAACTAGCACAGATACGCAGTATTTT CASRLAWAVTSTDTQYF NA NA TRBJ2-3 TRBV12-2
TGTGCCAGCAGTTTAGGTGGAGGGGCTGGAAACACCATATATTTT CASSLGGGAGNTIYF NA NA TRBJ1-3 TRBV27